Following are 24 T cell receptor beta chains from one sample sequenced in a study of CD8+ T cells in alopecia areata. Extraction and reverse transcription of RNA yielded cDNA as the sequencing template. Method: immunoSEQ multiplex PCR; TCRdb's copy keeps in-frame clones and lacks some. Of hundreds of thousands of clones listed, 55% to 75% are singletons. Regarding treatment: oral pan-JAK inhibitor, 5-10 mg twice daily. The sequencing used CD4+ T cells sorted from blood, collected at week 24, from a patient treated with tofacitinib. The receptors come from a human donor with alopecia areata.

This chain joins TRBV27 and TRBJ1-1, with D possibly TRBD1 on 6 matching bases. With 11 bases removed from V and 1 base from J, the gap between germline ends came to 14 bases. The CDR3 is 13 residues long. Germline CDR1 is MNHEY and CDR2 is SMNVEV (reference sequence). Here the CDR3 DNA reads TGTGCCGCGGGGGGGACAAGGAACACTGAAGCTTTCTTT. It is translated as CAAGGTRNTEAFF.

This clone was seen just once. The rearrangement links TRBV6-5 to TRBJ2-7, with D possibly TRBD1 on 5 matching bases. V shed 8 bases and J shed 2 bases, with 16 bases lying between them. CDR3 length: 14 amino acids. Germline assignment: CDR1 MNHEY and CDR2 SVGAGI. CDR3 protein: CASRARGPTYEQYF. CDR3 coding DNA: TGTGCCAGCCGGGCAAGGGGCCCCACCTACGAGCAGTACTTC.

This rearrangement joins TRBV7-3 to TRBJ2-2; 7 nucleotides line up with TRBD1. With V trimmed by 5 bases and J by 6 bases, 9 bases remained unmatched. There are 15 residues in the CDR3. CDR1 and CDR2 from the germline V gene are SGHTA and FQGTGA. This CDR3 is CASSVDRANAGELFF. As DNA, the CDR3 is TGTGCCAGCAGCGTCGACAGGGCTAACGCCGGGGAGCTGTTTTTT.

This clone was found a few times. The chain recombines TRBV4-1 with TRBJ2-6; TRBD1 matches 8 bases. V trimming: 0 bases; J trimming: 3 bases; junction bases outside the gene matches: 7. Germline CDR1 is MGHRA and CDR2 is YSYEKL. CDR3 size: 18 residues. This CDR3 is CASSQDPQGAIGANVLTF. The DNA for the CDR3 is TGCGCCAGCAGCCAAGATCCTCAGGGGGCGATTGGGGCCAACGTCCTGACTTTC.

The V gene is TRBV30, the J gene TRBJ2-2, with D perhaps TRBD2 (6 bases). V was shortened by 1 base and J by 3 bases, with 12 bases between the two germline ends. CDR3 size: 15 residues. CDR1 and CDR2 (germline): GTSNPN, SVGIG (reference sequence). CDR3 sequence (DNA): TGTGCCTGGAGTGCAGTCGGGGGAGACACCGGGGAGCTGTTTTTT. Its translation: CAWSAVGGDTGELFF.

The chain combines TRBV7-9 with TRBJ1-2, with D perhaps TRBD1 (5 bases). Germline assignment: CDR1 SEHNR and CDR2 FQNEAQ (reference sequence). The CDR3 is made up of 14 amino acids. V lost 5 bases and J 7 bases, leaving 17 bases between the germline ends. In DNA form, the CDR3 reads TGTGCCAGCAGCCCATGGGACCGGGAAAGTGGCTACACCTTC. It codes for CASSPWDRESGYTF.

The chain employs TRBV4-2 and TRBJ2-3; 13 positions match TRBD2. This CDR3 comprises 18 residues. Trimming took 0 bases from V and 1 from J; bases not matched to a gene: 4. Germline CDR1 is LGHNA and CDR2 is YNFKEQ. This CDR3 is CASSQDVGTSGGTDTQYF. CDR3 nucleotide sequence: TGTGCCAGCAGCCAAGATGTAGGGACTAGCGGGGGCACAGATACGCAGTATTTT.

This chain links TRBV19 with TRBJ1-1; D unresolved. Trimming took off 2 bases at V and 3 bases at J, with 7 bases between the two ends. This CDR3 has 13 residues. Germline CDR1 is LNHDA and CDR2 is SQIVND (reference sequence). The CDR3 region has the DNA TGTGCCAGTAGTATATACCGGGACACTGAAGCTTTCTTT. This translates into CASSIYRDTEAFF.

This clone was detected a few times. The gene calls are TRBV2 and TRBJ1-6; 7 nucleotides align to TRBD1. CDR1 and CDR2 (germline): SNHLY, FYNNEI. The CDR3 length is 13 residues. With 0 bases clipped from V and 16 bases from J, the junction kept 6 bases outside the gene matches. The CDR3 DNA reads TGTGCCAGCAGTGAAGCGCGACAGGGAAGGCTCCACTTT. It specifies CASSEARQGRLHF.

The CDR3 spells CASSYKTGNEQYF. CDR3 bases: TGTGCCAGCAGTTACAAGACAGGGAACGAGCAGTACTTC. The rearrangement joins TRBV6-6 to TRBJ2-7; 7 bases are a match to TRBD1. This CDR3 is built from 13 residues. Germline assignment: CDR1 MNHNY and CDR2 SVGAGI (reference sequence). Trimming took 2 bases from V and 5 from J; bases not matched to a gene: 3.

The chain carries TRBV5-1 and TRBJ1-2; TRBD1 agrees at 8 bases. The trim removed 0 bases at V and 3 bases at J, leaving 4 bases unmatched. The germline V gene encodes CDR1 SGHRS and CDR2 YFSETQ. This CDR3 has 15 residues. The CDR3 coding sequence is TGCGCCAGCAGCTTGGTATCAGGGGGCGACTATGGCTACACCTTC. This sequence encodes CASSLVSGGDYGYTF.

This clone has a handful of counts. The chain couples TRBV7-3 to TRBJ2-5, with TRBD1 matching over 12 bases. With V trimmed by 9 bases and J by 5 bases, 7 bases remained unmatched. The CDR3 has 14 residues. Germline V lookup: CDR1 SGHTA, CDR2 FQGTGA. CDR3 in DNA: TGTGCCAGTGGGACAGGGGGCGCAGGGGAGACCCAGTACTTC. Amino acid sequence: CASGTGGAGETQYF.

This clone was observed a few times. This chain connects TRBV7-9 to TRBJ2-4; 9 positions match TRBD1. The CDR3 is 13 residues long. Trimming at V came to 5 bases and at J to 8 bases, leaving 4 bases not matched to a gene. CDR1 and CDR2 from the germline V gene are SEHNR and FQNEAQ (reference sequence). The CDR3 loop reads CASSTQGADIQYF. The CDR3 DNA is TGTGCCAGCAGCACACAGGGGGCGGACATTCAGTACTTC. Drawing the rest from reference TRBV7-9 and TRBJ2-4, the complete variable domain is DTGVSQNPRHKITKRGQNVTFRCDPISEHNRLYWYRQTLGQGPEFLTYFQNEAQLEKSRLLSDRFSAERPKGSFSTLEIQRTEQGDSAMYLCASSTQGADIQYFGAGTRLSVL.

This clone has just a few counts. The junction departs from the called germline gene at one end, perhaps through a read error. The CDR3: CAWRQTTNEKLFF. The CDR3 bases are TGTGCCTGGAGGCAGACAACAAATGAAAAACTGTTTTTT. This chain links TRBV30 with TRBJ1-4; D gene ambiguous. The CDR3 is 13 residues long. Germline lookup yields CDR1 GTSNPN and CDR2 SVGIG (reference sequence).

A note on this clone: The junction differs from germline at one of its ends, possibly a read error. The chain is built from TRBV7-7 and TRBJ2-3; 11 bases match TRBD2. Looked up from germline, CDR1 is SSHAT and CDR2 is FNYEAQ (reference sequence). The CDR3 contains 15 residues. In DNA form, the CDR3 reads TGTGCTAGCAGCTTAGCGGGGGGGAACACAGATACGCAGTATTTT. As protein: CASSLAGGNTDTQYF.

This clone came up a few times. V gene TRBV28 combines with J gene TRBJ2-2, with a weak D call TRBD1 (6 bases). Trimming took off 5 bases at V and 5 bases at J, with 9 bases between the two ends. The CDR3 runs to 13 residues. Germline CDR1 is MDHEN and CDR2 is SYDVKM. The DNA of the CDR3 is TGTGCCAGCAGTGAACAGGGAACCGGGGAGCTGTTTTTT. It is translated as CASSEQGTGELFF.

This chain uses TRBV2 with TRBJ2-5; D is ambiguous. V was trimmed by 5 bases and J by 1 base, leaving 5 bases between them. The CDR3 is 12 amino acids. Germline V gene sequence: CDR1 SNHLY, CDR2 FYNNEI. Here the CDR3 DNA reads TGTGCCAGCAGTTTACTCCAAGAGACCCAGTACTTC. This translates into CASSLLQETQYF.

This clone showed up just a few times. V is TRBV7-2 and J is TRBJ2-3, with TRBD2 as a possible D gene (6 bases). V was cut by 4 bases and J by 0 bases, with 8 bases left in between. The CDR3 consists of 14 residues. Germline V gives CDR1 SGHTA, CDR2 FQGNSA. DNA of the CDR3: TGTGCCAGCAGCTCGGGACTCAGCACAGATACGCAGTATTTT. It is translated as CASSSGLSTDTQYF.

This clone was picked up a small number of times. The chain joins TRBV30 to TRBJ2-6, with a tentative D call TRBD1 (5 bases). Germline V gene sequence: CDR1 GTSNPN, CDR2 SVGIG (reference sequence). Trimming left V 1 base short and J 0 bases short, with 7 bases between. The CDR3 loop spans 15 amino acids. CDR3 protein: CAWSAQVSGANVLTF. As DNA, the CDR3 is TGTGCCTGGAGTGCACAGGTCTCTGGGGCCAACGTCCTGACTTTC.

There are a few counts of this clone. This CDR3 is also generated by other DNA sequences in the sample. This rearrangement joins TRBV29-1 to TRBJ2-5; D remains ambiguous. With 4 bases removed from V and 5 bases from J, the gap between germline ends came to 5 bases. CDR1 and CDR2 (germline): SQVTM, ANQGSEA. The CDR3 loop spans 10 amino acids. The CDR3 DNA follows: TGCAGCGTTGGAAGCGAGACCCAGTACTTC. Protein: CSVGSETQYF.

The chain recombines TRBV5-4 with TRBJ2-3, with D possibly being TRBD2 (6 bases). V shed 4 bases and J shed 1 base, with 13 bases lying between them. This CDR3 is 15 amino acids long. Germline CDR1 is SGHNT and CDR2 is YYREEE (reference sequence). Here the CDR3 DNA reads TGTGCCAGCAGCCACTCTAGCGAAGGCACAGATACGCAGTATTTT. This encodes CASSHSSEGTDTQYF.

This clone occurred once. The rearrangement joins TRBV7-2 to TRBJ2-7; D unresolved. Germline CDR1 is SGHTA and CDR2 is FQGNSA. The CDR3 sequence is 14 residues long. The V gene lost 2 bases and the J gene lost 2 bases, with 10 bases spanning the gap. The CDR3 loop is CASSLKRLAYEQYF. The CDR3 nucleotides are TGTGCCAGCAGCTTAAAGAGGCTAGCCTACGAGCAGTACTTC.

In this sample, this clone turned up a few times. This rearrangement joins TRBV5-4 to TRBJ2-1, with 8 nucleotides matching TRBD1. This CDR3 is built from 14 residues. Trimming removed 3 bases from V and 5 bases from J; junction bases left unmatched: 4. Germline V gene sequence: CDR1 SGHNT, CDR2 YYREEE (reference sequence). DNA of the CDR3: TGTGCCAGCAGCTACCGGACAGGGAACAATGAGCAGTTCTTC. Protein: CASSYRTGNNEQFF.

The gene calls are TRBV28 and TRBJ2-5; 8 nucleotides align to TRBD2. Germline CDR1 is MDHEN and CDR2 is SYDVKM. V lost 7 bases to trimming and J lost 2 bases; unmatched junction nucleotides: 3. The CDR3 has 13 amino acids. The CDR3, as DNA: TGTGCCAGCACAATAGCGGGGCAAGAGACCCAGTACTTC. It encodes CASTIAGQETQYF.